This T cell receptor beta chain was observed in a study of CD8+ T cells in alopecia areata. Study-wide findings and caveats: Expanded CD8+ clones among the top 100, as well as scalp clonality, were significantly decreased by tofacitinib.

Notes on this clone: The antigen remains unidentified.

Reverse transcribed after extraction, RNA yielded cDNA as the sequencing template. The protocol was immunoSEQ multiplex PCR, while the TCRdb copy is restricted to in-frame clones and leaves out a portion. In the table there are roughly 190,000 clones, about three fifths of which are singletons. Treatment in this sample: oral pan-JAK inhibitor, 5-10 mg twice daily. Trimming stripped 11 bases from V and 8 bases from J, with 16 bases between. CDR3 size: 13 residues. CDR1 is SEHNR, CDR2 FQNEAQ, per germline (reference sequence). The receptor was derived from a human donor with alopecia areata. The chain joins TRBV7-9 to TRBJ1-6; D is unresolved. Source: CD4+ T cells sorted from blood, taken at week 4, from a patient treated with tofacitinib. The CDR3 bases are TGTGCCGTCAGATTTATGTTCGATTCACCCCTCCACTTT. Its translation is CAVRFMFDSPLHF. The entire variable domain, with the rest obtained from reference TRBV7-9 and TRBJ1-6, is as follows: DTGVSQNPRHKITKRGQNVTFRCDPISEHNRLYWYRQTLGQGPEFLTYFQNEAQLEKSRLLSDRFSAERPKGSFSTLEIQRTEQGDSAMYLCAVRFMFDSPLHFGNGTRLTVT.